These T cell receptor beta chains were read from a single sample in a study of shared clonotypes between healthy human individuals. The data were produced by immunoSEQ multiplex PCR, yet TCRdb's version contains in-frame clones alone and is incomplete. The repertoire holds approximately 1.9 million clones, with about 94% as singletons. The sequencing sample was made of naive CD8+ T cells from PBMCs. All receptors derive from a man aged 18 to 35 in good health. Some clones in this sample may be carry-over from other donors' samples. Both conserved end residues are part of each CDR3. Where a row states a size, it is once, few, many or the class of an expanded clone; other rows omit it.

- | TRBV9 | CASSPGDSYNEQFF
- | TRBV5-8 | CASSLLAGEETQYF
- | TRBV19 | CASSILVGETQYF
once | TRBV6-1 | CASSEFPQATNEKLFF
- | TRBV11-2 | CASSLSRSVETQYF
- | TRBV11-2 | CASRPSYNYEQYF
- | TRBV10-3 | CAIGRAATRDEQFF
- | TRBV28 | CASSGRDRDPGELFF
- | TRBV29-1 | CSVEGRVPYNEQFF
- | TRBV9 | CASSGGTSGSYNEQFF
- | TRBV7-6 | CASSPDSSTATEAFF
- | TRBV28 | CASSPSNHEQYF
- | TRBV7-9 | CASSDRTFYYEQYF
- | TRBV5-5 | CASSLLSAGGAYEQYF
- | TRBV23-1 | CASSHKIGNQPQHF
- | TRBV27 | CASSAPGYTYNEQFF
- | TRBV2 | CAGGQGTILYEQYF
- | TRBV10-3 | CAISESGGQPQHF
- | TRBV9 | CASSPAGTSGNEQFF
- | TRBV28 | CASSPGRLNTEAFF
- | TRBV6-1 | CASTPGKGAYNEQFF
- | TRBV28 | CASSPRGRGGSYEQYF
- | TRBV5-1 | CASRTYNEQFF
- | TRBV19 | CASRDPGQNYGYTF
- | TRBV28 | CASSYSATNEKLFF
- | TRBV5-1 | CASSPHLREGTGELFF
- | TRBV30 | CAWSVVAGSTDTQYF
- | TRBV9 | CASSVGFRLAQETQYF
- | TRBV27 | CASSLWGVGTEAFF
once | TRBV19 | CASSIRDNANEQFF
- | TRBV27 | CASSFVGTGGPNQPQHF
- | TRBV6-1 | CASSEVPLAVGKQFF
- | TRBV4-3 | CASSQDYTSGSESYEQYF
- | TRBV19 | CASSRTVTYFNEQFF
- | TRBV7-8 | CASSLVGQGGSYEQYF
- | TRBV5-4 | CASSEKRESYNEQFF
- | TRBV27 | CASSLWQYNSPLHF
- | TRBV6-1 | CASSEAWYRSNEQFF
few | TRBV11-2 | CASSLGGDTQYF